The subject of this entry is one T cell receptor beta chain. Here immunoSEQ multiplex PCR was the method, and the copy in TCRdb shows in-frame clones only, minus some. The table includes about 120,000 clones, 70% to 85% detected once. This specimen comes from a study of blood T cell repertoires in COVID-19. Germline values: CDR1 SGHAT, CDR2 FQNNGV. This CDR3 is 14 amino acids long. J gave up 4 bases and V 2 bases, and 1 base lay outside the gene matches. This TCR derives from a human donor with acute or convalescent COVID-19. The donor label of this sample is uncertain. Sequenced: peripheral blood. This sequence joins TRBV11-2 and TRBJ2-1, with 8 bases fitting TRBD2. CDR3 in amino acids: CASSLKRGYNEQFF. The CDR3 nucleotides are TGTGCCAGCAGCTTAAAGCGGGGGTACAATGAGCAGTTCTTC.